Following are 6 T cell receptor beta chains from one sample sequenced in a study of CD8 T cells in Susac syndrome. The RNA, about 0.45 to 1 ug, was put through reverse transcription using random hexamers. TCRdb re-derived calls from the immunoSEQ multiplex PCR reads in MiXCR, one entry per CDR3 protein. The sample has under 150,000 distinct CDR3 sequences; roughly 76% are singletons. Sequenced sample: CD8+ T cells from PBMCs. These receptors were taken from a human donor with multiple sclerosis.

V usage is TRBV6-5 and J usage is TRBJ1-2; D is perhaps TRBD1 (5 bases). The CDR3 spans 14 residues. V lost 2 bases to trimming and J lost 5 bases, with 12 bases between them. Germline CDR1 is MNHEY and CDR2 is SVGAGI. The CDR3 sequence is CASSYVIGEYGYTF. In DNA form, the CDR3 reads TGTGCCAGCAGTTACGTAATAGGGGAATATGGCTACACCTTC.

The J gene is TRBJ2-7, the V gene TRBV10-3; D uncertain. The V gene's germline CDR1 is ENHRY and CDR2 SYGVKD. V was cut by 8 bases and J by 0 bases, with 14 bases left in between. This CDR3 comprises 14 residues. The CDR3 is CAIRRDPLSYEQYF. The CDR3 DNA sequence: TGTGCCATCCGGCGAGACCCACTCTCCTACGAGCAGTACTTC.

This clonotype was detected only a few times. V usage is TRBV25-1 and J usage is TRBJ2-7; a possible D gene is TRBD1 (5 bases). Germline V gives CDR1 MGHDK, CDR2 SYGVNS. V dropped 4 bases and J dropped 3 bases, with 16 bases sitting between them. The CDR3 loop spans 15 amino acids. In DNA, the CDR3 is TGTGCCAGCAGTGGGTTTGGGGCAGGGATCTACGAGCAGTACTTC. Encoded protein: CASSGFGAGIYEQYF.

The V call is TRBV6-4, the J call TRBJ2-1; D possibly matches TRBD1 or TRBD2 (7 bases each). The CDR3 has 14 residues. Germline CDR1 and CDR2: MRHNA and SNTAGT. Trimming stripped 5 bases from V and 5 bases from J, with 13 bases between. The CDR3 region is CASSPQGGDNEQFF. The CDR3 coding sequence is TGTGCCAGCAGTCCTCAGGGGGGGGACAATGAGCAGTTCTTC.

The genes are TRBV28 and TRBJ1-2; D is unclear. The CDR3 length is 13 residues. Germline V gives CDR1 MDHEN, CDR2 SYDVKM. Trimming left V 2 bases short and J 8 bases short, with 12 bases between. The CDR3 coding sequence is TGTGCCAGCAGTTTAGGACTCTCGACGGGCTACACCTTC. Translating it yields CASSLGLSTGYTF.

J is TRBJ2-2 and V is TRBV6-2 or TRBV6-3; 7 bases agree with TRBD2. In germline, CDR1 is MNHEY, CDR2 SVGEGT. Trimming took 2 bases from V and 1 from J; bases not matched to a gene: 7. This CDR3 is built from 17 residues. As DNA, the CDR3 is TGTGCCAGCAGTTACCCGCTAGCGGTAATGAACACCGGGGAGCTGTTTTTT. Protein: CASSYPLAVMNTGELFF.